This T cell receptor (beta chain) was retrieved from a study of vaccination effects on CD4 cells after COVID-19. Study-level findings and limits: Convalescent patients were scarce, and early post-infection timepoints were absent. Late in the post-vaccination period, infection-induced and vaccine-induced clones underwent marked clonal contraction.

Antigen-specific CD4+ T cells were expanded with viral peptide pools in the ViraFEST assay before sequencing. Culture proceeded for more than nine days, and CD4+ T cells were then isolated. It was between March and December 2020 that the person had a SARS-CoV-2 infection confirmed by PCR. Each culture well received around 2 million PBMC. These cells were then cultured in IMDM with 10 IU/ml IL-2 and 7.5 to 10 ug/ml peptides. The CDR3 covers 16 residues. The junction had 9 bases not matched to a gene; V was cut back by 4 bases and J by 6 bases. The V gene's germline CDR1 is MNHEY and CDR2 SMNVEV (reference sequence). Comment on this clone: As yet, its antigen is unknown.

Repertoires were generated with immunoSEQ multiplex PCR, while TCRdb's copy carries only in-frame clones and drops some. The top ten clones hold 25% to 30% of a sample with about 45,000 clones, approximately 72% of them seen once. The TCR sequence derives from a human donor who had a prior SARS-CoV-2 infection. The source material was CD4+ T cells from PBMCs cultured with a peptide pool, sampled before COVID-19 vaccination. J is TRBJ2-3 and V is TRBV27; TRBD1 aligns across 11 bases. CDR3 sequence: CASSSPPDRGRDTQYF. The CDR3 region has the DNA TGTGCCAGCAGTTCCCCCCCGGACAGGGGGCGGGATACGCAGTATTTT.